The 18 T cell receptor beta chains below were found in one sample sequenced in a study of regulatory T cells in long-lasting Graves disease. To make TCR beta libraries, researchers used iRepertoire HTBI primers and Arm-PCR of CDR3 regions. TCRdb reprocessed the multiplex PCR reads via MiXCR and lists one record per CDR3 protein. The table includes around 400,000 distinct CDR3 sequences, roughly a sixth detected once. As to time point: newly diagnosed GD, antithyroid drugs for less than 3 months. PBMC RNA was the source of the TCR library. The source was peripheral blood mononuclear cells (PBMCs), collected at new diagnosis, from a patient treated with antithyroid drugs. Receptor source: a female donor with Graves disease.

Remarks on this clonotype: Given the absence of the conserved phenylalanine or tryptophan at the CDR3 end, a read error is likely. The rearrangement uses TRBV20-1 and TRBJ2-3; weak D call: TRBD2 (6 bases). Germline V gene sequence: CDR1 DFQATT, CDR2 SNEGSKA (reference sequence). The CDR3 loop spans 16 amino acids. The V gene lost 3 bases and the J gene lost 0 bases, with 16 bases spanning the gap. CDR3 loop: CSASTGLYLSTDTQYS. The CDR3 bases are TGCAGTGCTAGCACGGGACTTTACCTTAGCACAGATACGCAGTATTCT.

The V and J genes are TRBV7-6 and TRBJ2-7, with D possibly being TRBD2 (6 bases). The CDR3 extends over 15 amino acids. Germline loops: CDR1 SGHVS, CDR2 FNYEAQ. V was trimmed by 0 bases and J by 3 bases, leaving 12 bases between them. The CDR3 bases are TGTGCCAGCAGCTTAGCGTCGGGGGTGGGCTACGAGCAGTACTTC. The encoded protein is CASSLASGVGYEQYF.

This clonotype was observed many times. This chain uses TRBV11-2 with TRBJ2-5, with D unclear. The germline gives CDR1 SGHAT, CDR2 FQNNGV. This CDR3 is 13 amino acids long. V lost 5 bases, J lost 4 bases, and 11 bases lay in between. This chain's CDR3 is CASSQAERETQYF. The CDR3 region has the DNA TGTGCCAGCAGCCAGGCCGAGAGAGAGACCCAGTACTTC.

A few counts support this clonotype. CDR3 sequence: CANRTPGTGNEKLFF. CDR3 DNA sequence: TGTGCCAACCGCACCCCCGGGACAGGGAATGAAAAACTGTTTTTT. The chain couples TRBV24-1 to TRBJ1-4; 9 nucleotides align to TRBD1. The CDR3 totals 15 residues. J lost 5 bases, V lost 11 bases, and 11 bases had no gene match. CDR1 and CDR2 from the germline V gene are KGHDR and SFDVKD.

This clonotype occurred a few times. The chain is built from TRBV5-1 and TRBJ1-4; 11 nucleotides align to TRBD1. CDR1 and CDR2 from the germline V gene are SGHRS and YFSETQ. Trimming at V came to 4 bases and at J to 8 bases, leaving 7 bases not matched to a gene. This CDR3 region has 15 residues. This chain's CDR3 is CASSQGTGGREKLFF. In nucleotides, the CDR3 is TGCGCCAGCAGCCAAGGGACAGGGGGTCGAGAAAAACTGTTTTTT.

This clonotype occurred a few times. The V gene is TRBV7-9, the J gene TRBJ2-3, with 8 bases that match TRBD1. The CDR3 consists of 14 residues. Germline V gives CDR1 SEHNR, CDR2 FQNEAQ (reference sequence). The ends lost 7 bases at V and 4 bases at J; junction bases unmatched: 7. In DNA form, the CDR3 reads TGTGCCAGCATTCGGGCAGGGGGCCCAGATACGCAGTATTTT. It specifies CASIRAGGPDTQYF.

A note on this clonotype: Given a much more abundant clone one base away, this may be a read error. This chain connects TRBV29-1 to TRBJ2-3; possible D gene TRBD1, 5 bases. The better agreement between TRBJ2-7 and the DNA end casts doubt on the J call. CDR1 and CDR2 (germline): SQVTM, ANQGSEA. The CDR3 runs to 14 residues. This chain's CDR3 is CSARGESSYNEQYF. The CDR3 bases are TGCAGCGCTAGGGGCGAGAGCTCCTACAATGAGCAGTACTTC.

This clonotype was counted at least ten times. The rearrangement joins TRBV7-2 to TRBJ2-3; 8 nucleotides match TRBD2. Germline values: CDR1 SGHTA, CDR2 FQGNSA. V lost 5 bases to trimming and J lost 5 bases; unmatched junction nucleotides: 9. This CDR3 region has 15 residues. CDR3 in DNA: TGTGCCAGCAGCCACACCGGGGGGGCCATAGATACGCAGTATTTT. It specifies CASSHTGGAIDTQYF.

This clonotype appeared many times. This chain uses TRBV5-1 with TRBJ2-2; TRBD1 agrees at 8 bases. The J segment lost 7 bases and the V segment lost 4 bases, leaving 9 bases of the junction unmatched. Germline V gives CDR1 SGHRS, CDR2 YFSETQ. The CDR3 extends over 15 amino acids. CDR3 coding DNA: TGCGCCAGCAGCGCCTCGACAGGGGTAAACGGGGAGCTGTTTTTT. Its translation is CASSASTGVNGELFF.

There are many counts of this clonotype. The V and J genes are TRBV6-1 and TRBJ1-5, with 9 bases identical to TRBD1. The germline gives CDR1 MNHNS, CDR2 SASEGT. After removal of 6 bases from V and 3 bases from J, the junction contained 9 bases not matched to a gene. The CDR3 loop spans 16 amino acids. DNA of the CDR3: TGTGCCAGCAGCGCGATACAGGGGGCGGCCAATCAGCCCCAGCATTTT. This encodes CASSAIQGAANQPQHF.

Notes on this clonotype: This may be a read error: a much more frequent sequence differs by one nucleotide. The rearrangement joins TRBV20-1 to TRBJ1-2, with D perhaps matching TRBD1 (5 bases). The CDR3 has 15 residues. The germline V and J ends were trimmed by 7 bases and 4 bases, with 22 bases remaining between them. Germline CDR1 reads DFQATT; CDR2 reads SNEGSKA (reference sequence). The CDR3 reads CSDKVGDGGVYGYTF. The CDR3 bases are TGCAGTGATAAAGTAGGGGACGGAGGAGTCTATGGCTACACCTTC.

This clonotype came up many times. V usage is TRBV12-3 or TRBV12-4 and J usage is TRBJ1-1, with unresolved D. V lost 4 bases and J lost 6, with 15 bases in between. There are 14 residues in the CDR3. CDR3 DNA: TGTGCCAGCAGTTCCCGGGAGTCGTCGGCTGAAGCTTTCTTT. Translation: CASSSRESSAEAFF.

This clonotype was counted only a few times. The conserved closing phenylalanine or tryptophan is absent in this CDR3, likely reflecting a read error. The V gene is TRBV30, the J gene TRBJ1-3, with 7 bases fitting TRBD1. Trimming cost V 5 bases and J 0 bases; bases outside gene matches: 4. The CDR3 runs 14 residues. CDR1 and CDR2 (germline): GTSNPN, SVGIG (reference sequence). CDR3 protein: CAWGQDYSGNTIYS. The CDR3 DNA sequence: TGTGCCTGGGGACAGGACTACTCTGGAAACACCATATATTCT.

Many counts were recorded for this clonotype. The chain carries TRBV7-9 and TRBJ2-1; tentatively, D is TRBD1 (5 bases). Looked up from germline, CDR1 is SEHNR and CDR2 is FQNEAQ (reference sequence). V gave up 3 bases and J gave up 4 bases, with 13 bases separating them. The CDR3 spans 15 residues. As DNA, the CDR3 is TGTGCCAGCAGCTTGGTGGGCAGGGCTTACAATGAGCAGTTCTTC. Translating it yields CASSLVGRAYNEQFF.

Many counts were recorded for this clonotype. The rearrangement joins TRBV4-3 to TRBJ1-1, with a weak D call TRBD1 (5 bases). The CDR3 consists of 16 residues. Looked up from germline, CDR1 is LGHNA and CDR2 is YSLEER. V was clipped by 1 base and J by 3 bases, with 15 bases between them. The CDR3 coding sequence is TGCGCCAGCAGCCAAGGGGCCGCGGGGCTTCACACTGAAGCTTTCTTT. It specifies CASSQGAAGLHTEAFF.

This clonotype has ten or more counts. This chain links TRBV5-1 with TRBJ1-4; TRBD1 might be the D (6 bases). This CDR3 region has 17 residues. The germline CDR1 and CDR2 sequences are SGHRS and YFSETQ. V was trimmed by 3 bases and J by 0 bases, leaving 15 bases between them. The chain's CDR3 is CASSYGDGGSTNEKLFF. The CDR3 DNA follows: TGCGCCAGCAGCTATGGCGATGGGGGCTCAACTAATGAAAAACTGTTTTTT.

In its sample, this clonotype was seen many times. The chain carries TRBV11-3 and TRBJ2-5; 14 bases fit TRBD2. CDR1 and CDR2 from the germline V gene are SGHNT and YENEEA. J was trimmed by 5 bases and V by 3 bases; bases with no gene match: 5. The CDR3 loop spans 16 amino acids. CDR3 in amino acids: CASSLGLAGAWETQYF. CDR3 sequence (DNA): TGTGCCAGCAGCTTGGGACTAGCGGGAGCGTGGGAGACCCAGTACTTC.

This clonotype was observed many times. The chain is built from TRBV20-1 and TRBJ1-2, with 7 bases that match TRBD1. This CDR3 comprises 16 residues. V lost 0 bases and J lost 4; bases outside the gene matches: 11. Germline V gene lookup returns CDR1 DFQATT and CDR2 SNEGSKA (reference sequence). CDR3 nucleotide sequence: TGCAGTGCTAGAGATTCGACAGGGAGATCCTCCTATGGCTACACCTTC. Its protein product is CSARDSTGRSSYGYTF.